The present T cell receptor (beta chain) was sequenced within a study of cytomegalovirus exposure and HLA in healthy donors. Between the trimmed V and J ends, which lost 0 bases and 2 bases, there was a span of 6 bases. The CDR3 runs to 13 residues. Germline loops: CDR1 SGHRS, CDR2 YFSETQ. The PCR had 60 Vbeta and 13 Jbeta primers. The repertoire was sequenced with immunoSEQ multiplex PCR; TCRdb's copy has only in-frame clones and lacks some. The sample includes approximately 89,000 clones, around 76% seen only once; the top ten take around 10%. The V call is TRBV5-1, the J call TRBJ2-7, with D hard to call. This receptor was identified in a man aged 25 to 40 in good health and CMV-seropositive. Sequencing input: PBMCs. The CDR3 sequence is CASSLDLAYEQYF. The CDR3 DNA is TGCGCCAGCAGCTTGGACCTAGCCTACGAGCAGTACTTC.